This entry lists 15 T cell receptor beta chains sequenced from one sample in a study of T-cell reconstitution after alpha-beta-depleted transplantation in children. For TCRbeta, the library was prepared with unique molecular identifiers. TCRdb redid the calling of the PCR reads with MiXCR, one entry per CDR3 protein. This sample carries some 390,000 distinct CDR3 sequences, 20% of them seen once, and the ten largest clones take 3.8%. Sequences were derived from PBMCs from the stem cell graft donor, sampled from the stem cell graft. These receptors all come from a human donor who donated a stem cell graft to a child with acute myeloid leukemia.

This clonotype has at least ten counts. The chain uses TRBV20-1 and TRBJ2-1; D is perhaps TRBD1 (5 bases). CDR3 length: 12 residues. V was trimmed by 5 bases and J by 6 bases, leaving 11 bases between them. Germline CDR1 is DFQATT and CDR2 is SNEGSKA (reference sequence). The chain's CDR3 is CSALGQTNEQFF. As DNA, the CDR3 is TGCAGTGCTTTGGGGCAGACCAATGAGCAGTTCTTC.

This clonotype was seen many times. This chain connects TRBV4-1 to TRBJ2-7, with D possibly being TRBD1 or TRBD2 (6 bases each). The CDR3 runs to 18 residues. Germline V gene sequence: CDR1 MGHRA, CDR2 YSYEKL. Trimming pared 0 bases from V and 3 bases from J, leaving 21 bases between. The chain's CDR3 is CASSQEEGGGQVHYEQYF. The CDR3 DNA follows: TGCGCCAGCAGCCAAGAAGAGGGGGGAGGACAAGTTCACTACGAGCAGTACTTC.

This clonotype was recorded a few times. This chain joins TRBV29-1 and TRBJ2-1, with 8 bases that match TRBD2. Germline trimming cut 0 bases from V and 10 bases from J; bases unmatched to any gene: 5. This CDR3 contains 13 residues. Germline V lookup: CDR1 SQVTM, CDR2 ANQGSEA. The CDR3 loop is CSVEETGGREQFF. CDR3 bases: TGCAGCGTTGAAGAAACGGGAGGGCGCGAGCAGTTCTTC.

This CDR3 is CASSLGRGIYEQYF. In DNA form, the CDR3 reads TGTGCCAGCAGTTTGGGACGGGGGATTTACGAGCAGTACTTC. The rearrangement uses TRBV27 and TRBJ2-7, with D possibly being TRBD2 (6 bases). V was clipped by 3 bases and J by 4 bases, with 13 bases between them. Germline CDR1 and CDR2: MNHEY and SMNVEV (reference sequence). The CDR3 has 14 amino acids.

V gene TRBV5-1 combines with J gene TRBJ2-1; a weak D match, TRBD1 (6 bases). Trimming took 5 bases from V and 5 from J, leaving 17 bases between them. The CDR3 covers 15 residues. In germline, CDR1 is SGHRS, CDR2 YFSETQ. The CDR3 protein is CASRPTGYSDNEQFF. The CDR3 DNA reads as TGCGCCAGCAGGCCAACAGGGTACTCTGACAATGAGCAGTTCTTC.

The chain uses TRBV29-1 and TRBJ2-1; a possible D gene is TRBD1 (6 bases). CDR1 is SQVTM and CDR2 is ANQGSEA in the germline V gene. Trimming left V 7 bases short and J 3 bases short, with 13 bases between. This CDR3 has 13 amino acids. The CDR3 DNA is TGCAGCGCCCCCGGGACAAACTACAATGAGCAGTTCTTC. Its protein product is CSAPGTNYNEQFF.

The chain is built from TRBV5-1 and TRBJ2-7; 10 bases are a match to TRBD1. The J segment lost 1 base and the V segment lost 0 bases, leaving 4 bases of the junction unmatched. This CDR3 region has 16 residues. Germline V CDR1 and CDR2: SGHRS, YFSETQ. CDR3 sequence: CASSLAGGQGSYEQYF. Here the CDR3 DNA reads TGCGCCAGCAGCTTGGCCGGGGGACAGGGGTCCTACGAGCAGTACTTC.

This clonotype was seen ten or more times. The genes are TRBV12-3 or TRBV12-4 and TRBJ2-1, with D possibly being TRBD1 (6 bases). Between the trimmed V and J ends, which lost 6 bases and 7 bases, there was a span of 16 bases. This CDR3 has 14 residues. The CDR3 nucleotides are TGTGCCAGCAGCTACACCTCCAGGGGTAATGAGCAGTTCTTC. Translated: CASSYTSRGNEQFF.

The genes are TRBV10-3 and TRBJ2-3; 14 bases are shared with TRBD2. This CDR3 is built from 16 residues. Germline V lookup: CDR1 ENHRY, CDR2 SYGVKD. J lost 4 bases, V lost 6 bases, and 6 bases had no gene match. DNA of the CDR3: TGTGCCATCAGCACGACTAGCGGGAGGGTTCCAGATACGCAGTATTTT. As protein: CAISTTSGRVPDTQYF.

The chain joins TRBV7-8 to TRBJ2-7, with TRBD1 matching over 12 bases. This CDR3 is built from 14 residues. Germline CDR1 SGHVS, CDR2 FQNEAQ. The J segment lost 7 bases and the V segment lost 4 bases, leaving 5 bases of the junction unmatched. The CDR3 here is CASSWDRGPVEQYF. In DNA form, the CDR3 reads TGTGCCAGCAGCTGGGACAGGGGGCCTGTAGAGCAGTACTTC.

The chain links TRBV20-1 to TRBJ2-5, with D possibly matching TRBD2 (5 bases). V was trimmed by 6 bases and J by 6 bases, leaving 14 bases between them. CDR3 size: 12 residues. From germline, CDR1 is DFQATT and CDR2 SNEGSKA (reference sequence). The CDR3 reads CSAGLTEKTQYF. DNA for the CDR3: TGCAGTGCCGGACTCACTGAAAAGACCCAGTACTTC.

V and J are TRBV7-9 and TRBJ1-4, with 8 bases that match TRBD1. Looked up from germline, CDR1 is SEHNR and CDR2 is FQNEAQ (reference sequence). The CDR3 extends over 16 amino acids. V shed 0 bases, J shed 2 bases, and the junction held 2 bases outside the gene matches. The DNA of the CDR3 is TGTGCCAGCAGCTTAGCCAGGACAGGGACTAATGAAAAACTGTTTTTT. Its protein is CASSLARTGTNEKLFF.

The V gene is TRBV24-1, the J gene TRBJ2-1; the match to TRBD1 covers 9 bases. V lost 3 bases and J lost 4; bases outside the gene matches: 9. The germline V gene encodes CDR1 KGHDR and CDR2 SFDVKD. This CDR3 has 17 residues. CDR3 nucleotides: TGTGCCACCAGTGATGCATCACAGGGGGCCCCTTACAATGAGCAGTTCTTC. Amino acids: CATSDASQGAPYNEQFF.

This chain uses TRBV12-3 or TRBV12-4 with TRBJ2-1, with 10 nucleotides matching TRBD2. V shed 7 bases, J shed 5 bases, and the junction held 8 bases outside the gene matches. The CDR3 loop spans 15 amino acids. The CDR3 loop is CASIPSGRADNEQFF. The CDR3 DNA follows: TGTGCCAGCATCCCCAGCGGGAGGGCAGACAATGAGCAGTTCTTC.

This clonotype was seen a single time. The chain combines TRBV2 with TRBJ2-3; D gene uncertain. The CDR3 contains 11 residues. Germline CDR1 and CDR2: SNHLY and FYNNEI. Trimming took 5 bases from V and 6 from J, leaving 6 bases between them. CDR3 coding DNA: TGTGCCAGCAGTAAAAGGGATACGCAGTATTTT. Translation: CASSKRDTQYF.